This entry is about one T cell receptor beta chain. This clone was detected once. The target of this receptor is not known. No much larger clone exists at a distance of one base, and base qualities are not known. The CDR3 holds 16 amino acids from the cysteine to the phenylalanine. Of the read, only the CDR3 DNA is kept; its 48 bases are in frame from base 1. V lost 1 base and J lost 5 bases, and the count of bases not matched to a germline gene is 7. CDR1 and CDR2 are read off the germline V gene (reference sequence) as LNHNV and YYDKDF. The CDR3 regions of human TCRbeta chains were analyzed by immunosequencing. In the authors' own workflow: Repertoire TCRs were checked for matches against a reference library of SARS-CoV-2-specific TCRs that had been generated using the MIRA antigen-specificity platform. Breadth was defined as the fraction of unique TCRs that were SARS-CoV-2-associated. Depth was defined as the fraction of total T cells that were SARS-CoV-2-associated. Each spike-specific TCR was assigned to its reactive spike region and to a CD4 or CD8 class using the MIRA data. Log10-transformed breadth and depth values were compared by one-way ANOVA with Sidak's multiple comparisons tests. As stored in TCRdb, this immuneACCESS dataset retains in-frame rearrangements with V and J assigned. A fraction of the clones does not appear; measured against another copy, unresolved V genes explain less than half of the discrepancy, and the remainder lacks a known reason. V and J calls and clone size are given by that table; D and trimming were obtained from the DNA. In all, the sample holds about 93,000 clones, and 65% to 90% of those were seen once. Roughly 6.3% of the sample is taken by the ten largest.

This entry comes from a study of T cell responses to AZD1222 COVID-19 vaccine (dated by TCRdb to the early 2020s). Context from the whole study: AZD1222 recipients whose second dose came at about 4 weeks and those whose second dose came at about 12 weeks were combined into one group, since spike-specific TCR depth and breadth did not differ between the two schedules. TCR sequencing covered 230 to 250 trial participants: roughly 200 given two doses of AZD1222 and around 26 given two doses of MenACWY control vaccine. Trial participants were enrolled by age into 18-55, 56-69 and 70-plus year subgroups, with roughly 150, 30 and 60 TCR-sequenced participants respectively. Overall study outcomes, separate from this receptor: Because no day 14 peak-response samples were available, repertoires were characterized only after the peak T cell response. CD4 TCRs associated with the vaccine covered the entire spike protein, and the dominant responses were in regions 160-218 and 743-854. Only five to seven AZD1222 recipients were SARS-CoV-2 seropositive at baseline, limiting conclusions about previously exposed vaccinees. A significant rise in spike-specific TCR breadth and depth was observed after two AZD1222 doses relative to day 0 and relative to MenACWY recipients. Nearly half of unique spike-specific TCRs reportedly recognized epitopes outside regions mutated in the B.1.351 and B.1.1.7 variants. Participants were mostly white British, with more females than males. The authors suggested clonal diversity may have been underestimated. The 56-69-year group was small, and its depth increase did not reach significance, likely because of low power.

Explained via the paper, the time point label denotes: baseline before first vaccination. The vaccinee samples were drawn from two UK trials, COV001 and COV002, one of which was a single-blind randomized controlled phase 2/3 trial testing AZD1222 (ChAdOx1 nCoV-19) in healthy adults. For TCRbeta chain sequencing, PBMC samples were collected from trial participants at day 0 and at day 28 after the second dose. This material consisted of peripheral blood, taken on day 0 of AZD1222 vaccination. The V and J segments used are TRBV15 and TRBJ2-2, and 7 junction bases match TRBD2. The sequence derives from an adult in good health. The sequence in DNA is TGTGCCACCAGCAGAGTACGGGGGGTAGGAACCGGGGAGCTGTTTTTT. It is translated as CATSRVRGVGTGELFF. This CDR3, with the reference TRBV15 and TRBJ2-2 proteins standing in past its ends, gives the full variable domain DAMVIQNPRYQVTQFGKPVTLSCSQTLNHNVMYWYQQKSSQAPKLLFHYYDKDFNNEADTPDNFQSRRPNTSFCFLDIRSPGLGDTAMYLCATSRVRGVGTGELFFGEGSRLTVL.